A single sample gave rise to the 26 T cell receptor beta chains below, sequenced in a study of T cells in Graves' hyperthyroidism and ophthalmopathy (dated by TCRdb to the late 2010s). Receptors were amplified or captured by multiplex PCR. Sequencing was carried out with an Illumina HiSeq 2000. The TCR beta CDR3 regions were amplified from RNA transcripts. The TCR CDR3 was subjected to a first round of RT-PCR using the HTBI primer set and the Qiagen OneStep RT-PCR kit. In-frame beta chains were kept once TCRdb had trimmed the public reads at Q25 with fastp and called clones with MiXCR. Rows with a matching CDR3 protein are joined into one entry that keeps the most common DNA and genes. The table for this sample lists about 530,000 distinct CDR3 sequences; 15% to 20% of them were counted only once. The top ten hold roughly a sixth of the sample. Sequencing was done on a sample of blood. The receptors come from a woman between 18 and 29 years old with Graves' ophthalmopathy.

The sample holds many counts of this clonotype. The V gene is TRBV7-2, the J gene TRBJ2-6, with 7 bases that match TRBD2. CDR1 and CDR2 from the germline V gene are SGHTA and FQGNSA. The CDR3 has 19 residues. Germline trimming cut 2 bases from V and 0 bases from J; bases unmatched to any gene: 10. CDR3 nucleotide sequence: TGTGCCAGCAGCTTAAGTGGCGGGAGACTCGGCTCTGGGGCCAACGTCCTGACTTTC. As protein: CASSLSGGRLGSGANVLTF.

The chain joins TRBV6-9 to TRBJ2-3, with TRBD1 matching 10 bases. The CDR3 is 18 amino acids. Germline V lookup: CDR1 MNHGY, CDR2 SVAAGI. Trimming cost V 4 bases and J 2 bases; bases outside gene matches: 12. This CDR3 is CASSLVTGGGLYTDTQYF. CDR3 nucleotide sequence: TGTGCCAGCAGTTTGGTGACAGGGGGCGGATTGTACACAGATACGCAGTATTTT.

Of note for this clonotype: A much larger clone lies a single base off, so this may be a read error. The rearrangement joins TRBV20-1 to TRBJ2-7; the match to TRBD2 covers 10 bases. The better agreement between TRBJ2-1 and the DNA end casts doubt on the J call. Germline V gene data show CDR1 as DFQATT and CDR2 as SNEGSKA (reference sequence). The CDR3 totals 15 residues. In DNA form, the CDR3 reads TGCAGTGCTAGAGGTGGACTAGCGGTAACCTACGAGCAGTTCTTC. As protein: CSARGGLAVTYEQFF.

The CDR3 DNA reads TGTGCCAGCAGCCCTACAGGGGTGTTGCTGTTTTTT. Protein product: CASSPTGVLLFF. The genes are TRBV14 and TRBJ2-2, with 7 bases that match TRBD1. The CDR3 length is 12 residues. V gave up 4 bases and J gave up 13 bases; unmatched junction bases: 6. CDR1 is SGHDN, CDR2 FVKESK, per germline.

There are a few counts of this clonotype. The chain joins TRBV4-1 to TRBJ1-2; the D gene is possibly TRBD1 (6 bases). V was shortened by 0 bases and J by 5 bases, with 16 bases between the two germline ends. Germline V gene lookup returns CDR1 MGHRA and CDR2 YSYEKL. CDR3 length: 16 residues. CDR3 coding DNA: TGCGCCAGCAGCCAAGATTGGGCAGGGGACCTATATGGCTACACCTTC. Amino acid sequence: CASSQDWAGDLYGYTF.

This clonotype occurred a few times. This rearrangement joins TRBV5-6 to TRBJ2-1, with D hard to call. V was trimmed by 3 bases and J by 0 bases, leaving 10 bases between them. CDR1 is SGHDT, CDR2 YYEEEE, per germline. The CDR3 runs to 15 residues. CDR3 in DNA: TGTGCCAGCAGCTGGGTGACCAGCTCCTACAATGAGCAGTTCTTC. Protein product: CASSWVTSSYNEQFF.

The chain uses TRBV20-1 and TRBJ1-1; 8 bases line up with TRBD1. CDR1 and CDR2 from the germline V gene are DFQATT and SNEGSKA (reference sequence). This CDR3 is 13 amino acids long. The junction had 3 bases not matched to a gene; V was cut back by 2 bases and J by 4 bases. The CDR3 DNA reads as TGCAGTGCTAGATCCGGGACAGGCACTGAAGCTTTCTTT. This codes for CSARSGTGTEAFF.

This clonotype appeared many times. The CDR3 spells CASSLDTVGNTIYF. CDR3 nucleotides: TGTGCCAGCAGCCTTGACACCGTGGGAAACACCATATATTTT. This chain uses TRBV28 with TRBJ1-3; unclear D gene. V was trimmed by 6 bases and J by 4 bases, leaving 13 bases between them. Germline V gives CDR1 MDHEN, CDR2 SYDVKM. The CDR3 spans 14 residues.

This clonotype was seen only a few times. This sequence joins TRBV28 and TRBJ2-1; weak D call: TRBD2 (7 bases). CDR1 and CDR2 (germline): MDHEN, SYDVKM. Trimming stripped 5 bases from V and 8 bases from J, with 16 bases between. This CDR3 spans 14 amino acids. The CDR3 DNA reads as TGTGCCAGCAGTAGGGGGGAGGGAGTCGATGAGCAGTTCTTC. As protein: CASSRGEGVDEQFF.

This clonotype has at least ten counts. The rearrangement joins TRBV7-3 to TRBJ2-1; a weak D match, TRBD2 (6 bases). The V and J ends lost 2 bases and 5 bases respectively, with 19 bases between them. This CDR3 is 17 amino acids long. Germline CDR1 is SGHTA and CDR2 is FQGTGA. CDR3 in amino acids: CASSLDTGGVIHNEQFF. The CDR3 DNA is TGTGCCAGCAGCTTAGATACCGGCGGGGTTATACACAATGAGCAGTTCTTC.

This clonotype appeared many times. The gene calls are TRBV30 and TRBJ2-1; 14 nucleotides match TRBD2. J gave up 7 bases and V 6 bases, and 11 bases lay outside the gene matches. Germline lookup yields CDR1 GTSNPN and CDR2 SVGIG (reference sequence). The CDR3 loop spans 16 amino acids. CDR3 bases: TGTGCCTGCATCTTTGGGACTAGCGGGAGTGGGAATGAGCAGTTCTTC. Amino acids: CACIFGTSGSGNEQFF. Supplemented by reference TRBV30 and TRBJ2-1, the full variable domain reads SQTIHQWPATLVQPVGSPLSLECTVEGTSNPNLYWYRQAAGRGLQLLFYSVGIGQISSEVPQNLSASRPQDRQFILSSKKLLLSDSGFYLCACIFGTSGSGNEQFFGPGTRLTVL.

This clonotype has a count of ten or more. The CDR3 region has the DNA TGTGCCAGCAGCTTAGCCGCAGGATCCTACGAGCAGTACTTC. Amino acids: CASSLAAGSYEQYF. The rearrangement links TRBV7-8 to TRBJ2-7; D gene unclear. The length of the CDR3 is 14 residues. CDR1 is SGHVS, CDR2 FQNEAQ, per germline. V was cut by 0 bases and J by 1 base, with 7 bases left in between.

In its sample, this clonotype was seen once. The CDR3 protein is CSAQAGVAGGQETQYF. The CDR3 nucleotides are TGCAGTGCCCAAGCGGGGGTAGCGGGGGGTCAAGAGACCCAGTACTTC. V gene TRBV20-1 combines with J gene TRBJ2-5, with 10 nucleotides matching TRBD2. The V segment lost 6 bases and the J segment 2 bases; nucleotides outside the gene matches: 12. The CDR3 loop spans 16 amino acids. Germline values: CDR1 DFQATT, CDR2 SNEGSKA (reference sequence).

The gene calls are TRBV5-5 and TRBJ1-5; tentatively, D is TRBD1 (6 bases). The CDR3 is made up of 15 amino acids. V dropped 5 bases and J dropped 4 bases, with 16 bases sitting between them. Germline V CDR1 and CDR2: SGHKS, YYEKEE (reference sequence). The CDR3 here is CASSPDSFPNQPQHF. CDR3 DNA: TGTGCCAGCAGTCCGGACAGCTTCCCTAATCAGCCCCAGCATTTT.

This clonotype was detected only once. This chain links TRBV13 with TRBJ2-7, with TRBD1 matching 10 bases. The germline gives CDR1 PRHDT, CDR2 FYEKMQ (reference sequence). V was pared by 5 bases and J by 1 base, with 11 bases of the junction left unmatched. The CDR3 length is 17 residues. CDR3: CASSVTAGTGDSYEQYF. For the CDR3, the DNA is TGTGCCAGCAGCGTAACGGCGGGGACAGGGGATTCCTACGAGCAGTACTTC.

This clonotype came up a few times. This chain joins TRBV29-1 and TRBJ2-1, with D possibly being TRBD1 (5 bases). The ends were cut back, 2 bases at V and 3 bases at J, with 11 bases in the middle. Per germline, CDR1 SQVTM and CDR2 ANQGSEA. The CDR3 length is 14 residues. CDR3 DNA: TGCAGCGTTGAAACAGGTATTAGCTACAATGAGCAGTTCTTC. Protein sequence: CSVETGISYNEQFF.

Ten or more counts support this clonotype. The chain employs TRBV13 and TRBJ1-5; perhaps TRBD1 as D (6 bases). Trimming shortened V by 6 bases and J by 4 bases, and 13 bases separated the two germline ends. The CDR3 loop spans 14 amino acids. Per the germline V gene, CDR1 is PRHDT and CDR2 is FYEKMQ (reference sequence). This chain's CDR3 is CASSIRGENQPQHF. In DNA form, the CDR3 reads TGTGCCAGCAGTATTAGGGGGGAGAATCAGCCCCAGCATTTT.

V is TRBV6-1 and J is TRBJ1-3; no firm D call. Trimming shortened V by 4 bases and J by 0 bases, and 10 bases separated the two germline ends. The CDR3 is 15 amino acids. The germline gives CDR1 MNHNS, CDR2 SASEGT. CDR3 DNA sequence: TGTGCCAGCAGTGCGACCGGCCCCTCTGGAAACACCATATATTTT. It codes for CASSATGPSGNTIYF.

As for this clonotype: Since the CDR3 does not end with the conserved phenylalanine or tryptophan, this likely comes from a read error. The chain joins TRBV29-1 to TRBJ1-2, with TRBD1 as a possible D gene (5 bases). CDR1 is SQVTM and CDR2 is ANQGSEA in the germline V gene. V dropped 4 bases and J dropped 5 bases, with 14 bases sitting between them. The CDR3 covers 13 residues. CDR3 residues: CSVGWTPDYGYTL. The CDR3 nucleotides are TGCAGCGTTGGGTGGACACCAGATTATGGCTACACCCTC.

The sample holds a few counts of this clonotype. The chain joins TRBV6-1 to TRBJ2-7; 8 bases align to TRBD1. Germline V CDR1 and CDR2: MNHNS, SASEGT. With V trimmed by 7 bases and J by 5 bases, 1 base remained unmatched. The CDR3 runs 11 residues. CDR3 sequence: CASTDRDEQYF. The CDR3 DNA reads as TGTGCCAGCACGGACAGGGACGAGCAGTACTTC.

J is TRBJ1-1 and V is TRBV12-3 or TRBV12-4; D call uncertain. The germline V and J ends were trimmed by 6 bases and 5 bases, with 10 bases remaining between them. The CDR3 consists of 12 residues. The CDR3: CASRSVRTEAFF. In DNA, the CDR3 is TGTGCCAGCAGGTCGGTTCGGACTGAAGCTTTCTTT.

This clonotype was recorded at least ten times. The chain uses TRBV12-3 or TRBV12-4 and TRBJ1-2; a weak D match, TRBD1 (6 bases). Trimming pared 4 bases from V and 4 bases from J, leaving 16 bases between. The CDR3 is made up of 15 amino acids. The CDR3 protein is CASSSPGAERYGYTF. CDR3 in DNA: TGTGCCAGCAGTTCCCCGGGGGCTGAGCGCTATGGCTACACCTTC.

V usage is TRBV4-3 and J usage is TRBJ2-2; D may be TRBD1 (6 bases). This CDR3 is built from 16 residues. Trimming took 3 bases from V and 3 from J, leaving 14 bases between them. The germline gives CDR1 LGHNA, CDR2 YSLEER. The CDR3 DNA sequence: TGCGCCAGCAGCCAGGTCTCAGGGGTTCACACCGGGGAGCTGTTTTTT. Its translation: CASSQVSGVHTGELFF.

This chain uses TRBV6-2 or TRBV6-3 with TRBJ1-3; D gene uncertain. The CDR3 loop spans 16 amino acids. Germline V lookup: CDR1 MNHEY, CDR2 SVGEGT. Trimming took off 0 bases at V and 1 base at J, with 10 bases between the two ends. The CDR3 coding sequence is TGTGCCAGCAGTTACTCGAGACGGGGTTCTGGAAACACCATATATTTT. As protein: CASSYSRRGSGNTIYF.

V gene TRBV27 combines with J gene TRBJ1-2; 10 bases are shared with TRBD1. The germline V gene encodes CDR1 MNHEY and CDR2 SMNVEV (reference sequence). Trimming took 4 bases from V and 6 from J; bases not matched to a gene: 5. The CDR3 covers 14 residues. For the CDR3, the DNA is TGTGCCAGCAGTTCCTCCGGGACAGGGGATGGCTACACCTTC. It translates to CASSSSGTGDGYTF.

The chain couples TRBV4-3 to TRBJ2-1, with D tentatively TRBD1 or TRBD2 (5 bases each). From germline, CDR1 is LGHNA and CDR2 YSLEER. The CDR3 is made up of 18 amino acids. The V gene lost 4 bases and the J gene lost 3 bases, with 22 bases spanning the gap. The CDR3 loop reads CASSPKASGRRVYNEQFF. CDR3 in DNA: TGCGCCAGCAGCCCAAAGGCCTCGGGGCGGAGAGTCTACAATGAGCAGTTCTTC.